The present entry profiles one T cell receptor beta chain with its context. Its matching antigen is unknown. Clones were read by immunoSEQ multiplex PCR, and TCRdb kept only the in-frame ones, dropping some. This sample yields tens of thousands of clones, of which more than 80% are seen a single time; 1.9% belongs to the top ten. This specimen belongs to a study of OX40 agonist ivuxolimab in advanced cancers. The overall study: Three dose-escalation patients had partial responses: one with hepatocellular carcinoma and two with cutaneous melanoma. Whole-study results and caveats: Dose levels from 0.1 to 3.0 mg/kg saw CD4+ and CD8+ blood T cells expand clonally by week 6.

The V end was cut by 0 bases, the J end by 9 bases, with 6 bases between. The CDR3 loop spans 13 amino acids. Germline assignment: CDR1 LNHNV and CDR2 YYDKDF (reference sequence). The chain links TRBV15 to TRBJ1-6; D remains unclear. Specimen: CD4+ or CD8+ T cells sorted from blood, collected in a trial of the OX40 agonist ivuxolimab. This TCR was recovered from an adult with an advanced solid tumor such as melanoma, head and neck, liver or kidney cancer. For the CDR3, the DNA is TGTGCCACCAGCAGAGATCGGGTTTCACCCCTCCACTTT. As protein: CATSRDRVSPLHF.